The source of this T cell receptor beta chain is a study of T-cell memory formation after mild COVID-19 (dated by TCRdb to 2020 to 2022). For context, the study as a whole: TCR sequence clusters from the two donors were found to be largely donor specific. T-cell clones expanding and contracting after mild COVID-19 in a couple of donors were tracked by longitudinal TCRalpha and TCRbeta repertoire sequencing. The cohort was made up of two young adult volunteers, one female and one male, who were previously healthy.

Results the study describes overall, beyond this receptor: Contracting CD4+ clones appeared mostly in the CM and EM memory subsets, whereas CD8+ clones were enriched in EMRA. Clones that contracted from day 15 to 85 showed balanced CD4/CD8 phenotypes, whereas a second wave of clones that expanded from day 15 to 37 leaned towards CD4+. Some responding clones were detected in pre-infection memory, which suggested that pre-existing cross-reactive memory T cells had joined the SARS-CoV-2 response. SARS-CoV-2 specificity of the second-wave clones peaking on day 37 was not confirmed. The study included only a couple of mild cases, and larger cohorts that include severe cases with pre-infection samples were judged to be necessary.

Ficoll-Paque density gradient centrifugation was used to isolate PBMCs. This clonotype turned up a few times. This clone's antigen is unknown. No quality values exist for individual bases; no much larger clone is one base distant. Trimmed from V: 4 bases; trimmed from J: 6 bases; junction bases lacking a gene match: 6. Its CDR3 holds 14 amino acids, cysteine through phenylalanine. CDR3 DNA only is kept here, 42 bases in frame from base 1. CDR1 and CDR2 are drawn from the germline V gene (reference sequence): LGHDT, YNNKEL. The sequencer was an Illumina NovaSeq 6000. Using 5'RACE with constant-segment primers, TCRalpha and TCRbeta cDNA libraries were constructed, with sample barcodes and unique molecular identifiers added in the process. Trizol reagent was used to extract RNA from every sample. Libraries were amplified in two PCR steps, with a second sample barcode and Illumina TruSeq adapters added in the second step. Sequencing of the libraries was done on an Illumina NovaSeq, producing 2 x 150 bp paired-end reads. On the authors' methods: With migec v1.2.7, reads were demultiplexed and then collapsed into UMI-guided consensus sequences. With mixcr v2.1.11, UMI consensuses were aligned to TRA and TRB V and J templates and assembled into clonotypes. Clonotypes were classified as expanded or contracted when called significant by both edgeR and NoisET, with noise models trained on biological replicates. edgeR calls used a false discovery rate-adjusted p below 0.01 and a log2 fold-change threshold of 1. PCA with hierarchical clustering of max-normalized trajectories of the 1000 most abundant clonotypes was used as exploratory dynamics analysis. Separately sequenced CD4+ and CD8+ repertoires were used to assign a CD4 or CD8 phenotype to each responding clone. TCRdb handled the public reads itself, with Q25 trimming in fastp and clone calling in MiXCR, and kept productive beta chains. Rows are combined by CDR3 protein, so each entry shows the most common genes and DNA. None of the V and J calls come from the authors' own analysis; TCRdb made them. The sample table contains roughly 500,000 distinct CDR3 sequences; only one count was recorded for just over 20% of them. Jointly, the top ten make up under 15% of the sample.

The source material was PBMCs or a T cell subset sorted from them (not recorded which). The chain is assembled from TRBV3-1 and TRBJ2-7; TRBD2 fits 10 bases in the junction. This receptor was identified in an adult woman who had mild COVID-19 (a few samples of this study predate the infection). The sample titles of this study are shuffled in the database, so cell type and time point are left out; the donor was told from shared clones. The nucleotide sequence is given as TGTGCCAGCAGCCCCCTTAGCGGGGGGATCGAGCAGTACTTC. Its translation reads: CASSPLSGGIEQYF.